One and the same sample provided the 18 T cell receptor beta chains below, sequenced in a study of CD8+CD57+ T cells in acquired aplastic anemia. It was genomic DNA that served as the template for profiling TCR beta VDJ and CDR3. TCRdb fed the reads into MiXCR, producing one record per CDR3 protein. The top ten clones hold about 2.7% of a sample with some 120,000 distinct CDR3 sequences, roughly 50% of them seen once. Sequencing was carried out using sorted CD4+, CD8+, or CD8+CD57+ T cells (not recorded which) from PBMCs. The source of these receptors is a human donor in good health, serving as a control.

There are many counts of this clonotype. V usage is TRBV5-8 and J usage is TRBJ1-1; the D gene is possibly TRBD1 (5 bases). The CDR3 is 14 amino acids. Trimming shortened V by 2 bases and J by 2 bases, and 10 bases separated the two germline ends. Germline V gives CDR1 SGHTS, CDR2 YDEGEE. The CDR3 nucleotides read TGTGCCAGCAGCTTCGGGACTCTAAACACTGAAGCTTTCTTT. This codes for CASSFGTLNTEAFF.

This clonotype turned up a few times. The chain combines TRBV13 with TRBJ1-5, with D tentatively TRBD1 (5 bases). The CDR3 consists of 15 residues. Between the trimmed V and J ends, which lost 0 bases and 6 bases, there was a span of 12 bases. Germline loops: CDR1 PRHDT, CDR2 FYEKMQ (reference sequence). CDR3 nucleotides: TGTGCCAGCAGCTTAGGGAGGGGCGGGCTTCAGCCCCAGCATTTT. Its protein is CASSLGRGGLQPQHF.

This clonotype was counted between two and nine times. The CDR3, as DNA: TGTGCCTGGGGGACAGGCAGCTCCTACGAGCAGTACTTC. Its translation is CAWGTGSSYEQYF. V and J are TRBV30 and TRBJ2-7; 8 positions agree with TRBD1. V lost 5 bases, J lost 0 bases, and 3 bases stayed unmatched. The CDR3 loop spans 13 amino acids. CDR1 GTSNPN and CDR2 SVGIG come from the germline V gene (reference sequence).

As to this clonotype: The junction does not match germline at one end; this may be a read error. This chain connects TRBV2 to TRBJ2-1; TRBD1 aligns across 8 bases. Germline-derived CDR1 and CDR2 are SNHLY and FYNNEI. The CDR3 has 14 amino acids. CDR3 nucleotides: TGTGCCACCAGTGCAACAGGGGGTAACAATGAGCAGTTCTTC. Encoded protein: CATSATGGNNEQFF.

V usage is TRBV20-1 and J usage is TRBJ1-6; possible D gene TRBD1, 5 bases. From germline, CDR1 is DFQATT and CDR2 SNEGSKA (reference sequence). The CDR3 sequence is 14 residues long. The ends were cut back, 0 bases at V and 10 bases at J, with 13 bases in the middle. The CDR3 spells CSAREQGARSPLHF. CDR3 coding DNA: TGCAGTGCTAGAGAGCAAGGGGCTAGATCACCCCTCCACTTT.

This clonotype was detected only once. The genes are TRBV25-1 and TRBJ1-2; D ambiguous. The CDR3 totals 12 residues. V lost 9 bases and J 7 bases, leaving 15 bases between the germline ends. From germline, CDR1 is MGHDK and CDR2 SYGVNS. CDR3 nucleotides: TGTGCCAGATCCGCCGAGTCGGGTGGCTACACCTTC. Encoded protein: CARSAESGGYTF.

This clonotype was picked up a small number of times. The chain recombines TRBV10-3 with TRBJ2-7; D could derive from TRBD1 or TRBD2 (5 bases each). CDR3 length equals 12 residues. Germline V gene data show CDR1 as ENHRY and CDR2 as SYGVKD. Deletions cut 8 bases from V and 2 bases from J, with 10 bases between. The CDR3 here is CAISRDAYEQYV. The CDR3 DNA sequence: TGTGCCATCTCAAGGGACGCCTACGAGCAGTACGTC.

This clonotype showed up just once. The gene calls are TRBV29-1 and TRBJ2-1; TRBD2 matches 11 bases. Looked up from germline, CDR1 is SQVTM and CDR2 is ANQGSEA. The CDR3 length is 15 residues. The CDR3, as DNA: TGCAGTGCTAGCCCACTAGCGGGGGTCTACAATGAGCAGTTCTTC. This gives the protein CSASPLAGVYNEQFF.

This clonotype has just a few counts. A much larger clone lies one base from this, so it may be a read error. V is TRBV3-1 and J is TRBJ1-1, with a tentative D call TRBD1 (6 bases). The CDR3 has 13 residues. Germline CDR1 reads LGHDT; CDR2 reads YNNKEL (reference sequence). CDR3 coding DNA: TGTGCCGGCAGTACGACAGGAAACACTGAAGCTTTCTTT. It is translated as CAGSTTGNTEAFF. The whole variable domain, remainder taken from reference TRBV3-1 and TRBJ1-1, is DTAVSQTPKYLVTQMGNDKSIKCEQNLGHDTMYWYKQDSKKFLKIMFSYNNKELIINETVPNRFSPKSPDKAHLNLHINSLELGDSAVYFCAGSTTGNTEAFFGQGTRLTVV.

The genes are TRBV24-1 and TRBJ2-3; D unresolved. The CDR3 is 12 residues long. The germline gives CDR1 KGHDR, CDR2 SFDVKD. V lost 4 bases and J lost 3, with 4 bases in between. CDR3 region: CATSDRTDTQYF. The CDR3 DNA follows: TGTGCCACCAGTGACAGGACAGATACGCAGTATTTT.

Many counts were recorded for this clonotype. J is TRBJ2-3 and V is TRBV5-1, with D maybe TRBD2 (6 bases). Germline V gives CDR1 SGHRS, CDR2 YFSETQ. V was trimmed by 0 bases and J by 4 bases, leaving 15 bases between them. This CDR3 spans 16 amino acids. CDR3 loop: CASSLVGGEVADTQYF. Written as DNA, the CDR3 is TGCGCCAGCAGCTTGGTGGGCGGGGAAGTGGCAGATACGCAGTATTTT.

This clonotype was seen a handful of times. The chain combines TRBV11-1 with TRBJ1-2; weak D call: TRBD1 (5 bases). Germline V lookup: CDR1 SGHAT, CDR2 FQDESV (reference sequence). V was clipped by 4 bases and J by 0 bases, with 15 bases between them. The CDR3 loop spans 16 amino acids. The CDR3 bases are TGTGCCAGCAGCTCGTCGGGACCTGATGCTAACTATGGCTACACCTTC. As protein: CASSSSGPDANYGYTF.

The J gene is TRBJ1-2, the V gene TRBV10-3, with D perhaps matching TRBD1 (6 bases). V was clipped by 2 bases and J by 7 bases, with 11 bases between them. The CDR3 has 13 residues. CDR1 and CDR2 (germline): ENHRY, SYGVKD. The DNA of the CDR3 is TGTGCCATCAGTGAGCGTGGGGGCTCTGGCTACACCTTC. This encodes CAISERGGSGYTF.

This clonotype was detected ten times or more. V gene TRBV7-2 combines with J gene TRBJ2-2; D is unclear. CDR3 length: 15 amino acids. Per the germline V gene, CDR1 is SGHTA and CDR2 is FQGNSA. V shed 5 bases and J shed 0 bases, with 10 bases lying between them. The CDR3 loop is CASSPFLPNTGELFF. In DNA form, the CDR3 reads TGTGCCAGCAGCCCCTTCCTGCCGAACACCGGGGAGCTGTTTTTT. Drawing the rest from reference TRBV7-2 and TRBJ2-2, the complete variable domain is GAGVSQSPSNKVTEKGKDVELRCDPISGHTALYWYRQSLGQGLEFLIYFQGNSAPDKSGLPSDRFSAERTGGSVSTLTIQRTQQEDSAVYLCASSPFLPNTGELFFGEGSRLTVL.

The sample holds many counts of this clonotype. In DNA form, the CDR3 reads TGCAGTGCTAGAGGCCACTGGACAGGCCCTAATCAGCCCCAGCATTTT. Amino acid sequence: CSARGHWTGPNQPQHF. The chain combines TRBV20-1 with TRBJ1-5; the match to TRBD1 covers 7 bases. V trimming: 1 base; J trimming: 4 bases; junction bases outside the gene matches: 10. Per germline, CDR1 DFQATT and CDR2 SNEGSKA (reference sequence). The CDR3 spans 16 residues.

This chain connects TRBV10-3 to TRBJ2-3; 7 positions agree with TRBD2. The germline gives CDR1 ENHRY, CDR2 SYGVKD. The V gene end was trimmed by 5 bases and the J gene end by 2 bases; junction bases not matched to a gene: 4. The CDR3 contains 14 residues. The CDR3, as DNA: TGTGCCATCAGTAGCGGGGAGCCCACAGATACGCAGTATTTT. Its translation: CAISSGEPTDTQYF.

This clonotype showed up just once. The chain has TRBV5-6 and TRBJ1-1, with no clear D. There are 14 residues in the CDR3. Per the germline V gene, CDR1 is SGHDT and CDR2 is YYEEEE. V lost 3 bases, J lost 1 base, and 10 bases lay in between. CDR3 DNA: TGTGCCAGCAGCTGGGCAGGAGGGAACACTGAAGCTTTCTTT. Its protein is CASSWAGGNTEAFF. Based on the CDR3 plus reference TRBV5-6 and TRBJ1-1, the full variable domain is DAGVTQSPTHLIKTRGQQVTLRCSPKSGHDTVSWYQQALGQGPQFIFQYYEEEERQRGNFPDRFSGHQFPNYSSELNVNALLLGDSALYLCASSWAGGNTEAFFGQGTRLTVV.

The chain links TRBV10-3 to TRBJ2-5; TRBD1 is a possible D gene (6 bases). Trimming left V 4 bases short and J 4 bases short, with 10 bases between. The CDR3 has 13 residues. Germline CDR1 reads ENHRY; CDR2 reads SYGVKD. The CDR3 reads CAISVGQLETQYF. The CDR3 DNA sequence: TGTGCCATCAGTGTAGGACAGTTAGAGACCCAGTACTTC.